This T cell receptor beta chain was recorded in a study of blood T cell repertoires in COVID-19. Study-level background: The United States, Italy and Spain supplied acute and convalescent COVID-19 samples. The analysed material was cDNA or gDNA that came from T cells, B-cell-depleted T cells, or PBMCs.

In the original analysis: Scientists estimated how many nucleated cells there were by amplifying reference gene primers. The repertoire was sequenced with immunoSEQ multiplex PCR; TCRdb's copy has only in-frame clones and lacks some. Clone size and V and J calls were adopted from that table, with D and trimming inferred from the DNA. Seen here are approximately 94,000 clones, 88% observed once, and the top ten hold around 5%. The CDR3 has 13 residues. V gave up 3 bases and J gave up 6 bases, with 9 bases separating them. Germline assignment: CDR1 SGHTA and CDR2 FQGNSA. The clonotype comes from a woman over 75 with active COVID-19. The sample consisted of peripheral blood. This chain connects TRBV7-2 to TRBJ1-5, with D uncertain. The CDR3 DNA sequence: TGTGCCAGCAGCTTGGCGGAAGGTCAGCCCCAGCATTTT. Residues: CASSLAEGQPQHF.